A single sample is the source of the 27 T cell receptor beta chains below, sequenced in a study of glioma-infiltrating T cells after dendritic cell vaccination. Clones were sequenced by immunoSEQ multiplex PCR, and TCRdb holds only the in-frame ones, with some missing. The table lists around 96,000 clones, 75% to 85% of them singletons. This material consisted of blood, taken before dendritic cell vaccination. The receptors here all came from a human donor with glioblastoma.

CDR3 sequence reads: CASSKGLAGSALMNEQFF. In DNA, the CDR3 is TGTGCCAGTAGTAAGGGACTAGCGGGATCCGCACTTATGAATGAGCAGTTCTTC. This chain uses TRBV19 with TRBJ2-1; TRBD2 matches 13 bases. Trimming took 4 bases from V and 7 from J; bases not matched to a gene: 13. Germline V gene data show CDR1 as LNHDA and CDR2 as SQIVND (reference sequence). The CDR3 runs 18 residues.

This sequence joins TRBV7-2 and TRBJ1-2, with 7 bases that match TRBD1. This CDR3 is built from 12 residues. The V gene end was trimmed by 5 bases and the J gene end by 13 bases; junction bases not matched to a gene: 10. CDR1 SGHTA and CDR2 FQGNSA come from the germline V gene. The CDR3 sequence: CASSGGTVVSTF. CDR3 nucleotides: TGTGCCAGCAGCGGCGGGACAGTGGTTTCCACCTTC.

There are a few counts of this clone. This chain joins TRBV18 and TRBJ1-2; 8 nucleotides align to TRBD1. The CDR3 totals 14 residues. V dropped 4 bases and J dropped 3; count of bases not matched to a gene: 4. Germline CDR1 and CDR2: KGHSH and LQKENI. CDR3 DNA sequence: TGTGCCAGCTCACTTTCGGGACAGGACTATGGCTACACCTTC. It specifies CASSLSGQDYGYTF.

The rearrangement uses TRBV5-1 and TRBJ2-7; possible D gene TRBD1, 6 bases. The CDR3 contains 14 residues. Germline V gene sequence: CDR1 SGHRS, CDR2 YFSETQ. V dropped 10 bases and J dropped 0 bases, with 17 bases sitting between them. The CDR3 here is CAFNRDNLSYEQYF. Here the CDR3 DNA reads TGCGCCTTTAATCGGGACAACCTCTCCTACGAGCAGTACTTC.

The rearrangement joins TRBV5-1 to TRBJ1-2; D might be TRBD1 (5 bases). The V end was cut by 1 base, the J end by 3 bases, with 16 bases between. The CDR3 contains 16 residues. Germline CDR1 SGHRS, CDR2 YFSETQ. The CDR3 nucleotides are TGCGCCAGCAGCTTGTGGGCAGGGCTTATTGACTATGGCTACACCTTC. It is translated as CASSLWAGLIDYGYTF.

This clone was detected only a few times. The V and J genes are TRBV5-3 and TRBJ2-7, with 15 bases matching TRBD2. TRBV5-3 is assigned to the ORF class and has an uncertain function. Germline trimming cut 4 bases from V and 4 bases from J; bases unmatched to any gene: 9. The CDR3 sequence is 17 residues long. The CDR3 DNA reads as TGTGCCAGAAGCCCATGGACTAGCGGGAGGGCCTCGTACGAGCAGTACTTC. It is translated as CARSPWTSGRASYEQYF.

Comments on this clone: In the same sample, other DNA sequences code for this CDR3. This sequence joins TRBV6-6 and TRBJ1-2; 7 bases agree with TRBD1. The J segment lost 2 bases and the V segment lost 2 bases, leaving 2 bases of the junction unmatched. CDR3 length: 14 residues. Germline-derived CDR1 and CDR2 are MNHNY and SVGAGI (reference sequence). CDR3 protein: CASSYRQGNYGYTF. For the CDR3, the DNA is TGTGCCAGCAGTTACAGACAGGGAAACTATGGCTACACCTTC.

This clone was recorded a few times. This chain uses TRBV7-9 with TRBJ2-2, with 11 bases identical to TRBD1. V was pared by 5 bases and J by 4 bases, with 6 bases of the junction left unmatched. This CDR3 region has 16 residues. Germline V gene data show CDR1 as SEHNR and CDR2 as FQNEAQ (reference sequence). CDR3 in DNA: TGTGCCAGCAGCCCACGGACAGGGGGCCTCACCGGGGAGCTGTTTTTT. Translated, it gives CASSPRTGGLTGELFF.

V usage is TRBV9 and J usage is TRBJ1-2, with TRBD1 matching 7 bases. CDR1 is SGDLS and CDR2 is YYNGEE in the germline V gene. V was clipped by 0 bases and J by 4 bases; unmatched bases: 6. The CDR3 consists of 15 residues. The CDR3 loop is CASSVVPGGTYGYTF. The CDR3 bases are TGTGCCAGCAGCGTAGTCCCAGGGGGGACCTATGGCTACACCTTC.

This clone came up once. The chain joins TRBV5-8 to TRBJ2-5; the D gene is possibly TRBD2 (6 bases). Per germline, CDR1 SGHTS and CDR2 YDEGEE. The CDR3 has 14 amino acids. The V and J ends lost 0 bases and 2 bases respectively, with 8 bases between them. For the CDR3, the DNA is TGTGCCAGCAGCTTGGGGGGAGGACAAGAGACCCAGTACTTC. This translates into CASSLGGGQETQYF.

V is TRBV6-1 and J is TRBJ2-5; 8 bases align to TRBD1. Germline V CDR1 and CDR2: MNHNS, SASEGT. The CDR3 is 15 amino acids. V shed 6 bases and J 0 bases; nucleotides not matched to a gene: 6. The CDR3 DNA sequence: TGTGCCAGCAGCGGGACAGGCACGTACCAAGAGACCCAGTACTTC. Translated: CASSGTGTYQETQYF.

This chain connects TRBV28 to TRBJ2-3, with 8 bases identical to TRBD2. V shed 2 bases and J 4 bases; nucleotides not matched to a gene: 8. Germline loops: CDR1 MDHEN, CDR2 SYDVKM. The length of the CDR3 is 16 residues. This CDR3 reads CASSLPREGRPDTQYF. The DNA for the CDR3 is TGTGCCAGCAGTTTACCCCGGGAGGGCCGCCCAGATACGCAGTATTTT. Full variable domain (outside the CDR3, taken from reference TRBV28 and TRBJ2-3): DVKVTQSSRYLVKRTGEKVFLECVQDMDHENMFWYRQDPGLGLRLIYFSYDVKMKEKGDIPEGYSVSREKKERFSLILESASTNQTSMYLCASSLPREGRPDTQYFGPGTRLTVL.

The chain has TRBV25-1 and TRBJ1-4; perhaps TRBD1 as D (5 bases). Germline-derived CDR1 and CDR2 are MGHDK and SYGVNS. Trimming shortened V by 5 bases and J by 8 bases, and 18 bases separated the two germline ends. The CDR3 runs 15 residues. CDR3 sequence: CASSRKEGPGEKLFF. CDR3 nucleotides: TGTGCCAGCAGTAGAAAGGAGGGGCCGGGGGAAAAACTGTTTTTT.

The rearrangement links TRBV5-1 to TRBJ2-5; the match to TRBD2 covers 9 bases. Germline assignment: CDR1 SGHRS and CDR2 YFSETQ. With V trimmed by 4 bases and J by 0 bases, 16 bases remained unmatched. The CDR3 runs 19 residues. The CDR3 DNA reads TGCGCCAGCAGCGCCGGGAATAGCGGGAGTTCCTGGTACCAAGAGACCCAGTACTTC. Amino acids: CASSAGNSGSSWYQETQYF.

This clone turned up a few times. J is TRBJ1-5 and V is TRBV6-4; 9 bases align to TRBD1. The CDR3 totals 18 residues. V shed 1 base, J shed 4 bases, and the junction held 11 bases outside the gene matches. Per the germline V gene, CDR1 is MRHNA and CDR2 is SNTAGT. CDR3 residues: CASSDLIRDREENQPQHF. The CDR3 DNA reads TGTGCCAGCAGTGACTTGATCCGGGACAGGGAGGAAAATCAGCCCCAGCATTTT.

The CDR3: CASTRTGYTGELFF. The CDR3 DNA follows: TGTGCCAGCACCCGGACAGGGTACACCGGGGAGCTGTTTTTT. The chain employs TRBV27 and TRBJ2-2; 8 nucleotides line up with TRBD1. From germline, CDR1 is MNHEY and CDR2 SMNVEV (reference sequence). V lost 7 bases, J lost 3 bases, and 4 bases stayed unmatched. This CDR3 has 14 amino acids.

This clone has just one count. The germline gene is not matched at one end of the junction; a read error may be the cause. The CDR3 is CVSSSGTGYEQYF. Written as DNA, the CDR3 is TGTGTCAGTAGTTCCGGGACAGGGTACGAGCAGTACTTC. The chain has TRBV19 and TRBJ2-7; 9 bases agree with TRBD1. The CDR3 extends over 13 amino acids. Germline V gene sequence: CDR1 LNHDA, CDR2 SQIVND (reference sequence).

This clone was seen a single time. The chain has TRBV28 and TRBJ1-2; TRBD1 agrees at 10 bases. Germline V CDR1 and CDR2: MDHEN, SYDVKM. Trimming took 2 bases from V and 4 from J; bases not matched to a gene: 16. The CDR3 extends over 19 amino acids. CDR3 protein: CASSLVLRDRGQWTYGYTF. The CDR3 DNA sequence: TGTGCCAGCAGTTTAGTACTCCGGGACAGGGGCCAATGGACCTATGGCTACACCTTC.

The chain employs TRBV18 and TRBJ1-1, with TRBD1 matching over 7 bases. The CDR3 is 15 amino acids. Germline values: CDR1 KGHSH, CDR2 LQKENI. Unmatched junction bases numbered 13, after V lost 6 bases and J lost 6 bases. This CDR3 is CASSRNTGVGAEAFF. CDR3 sequence (DNA): TGTGCCAGCTCGCGTAATACAGGGGTGGGCGCTGAAGCTTTCTTT. Complete variable domain (other parts from reference TRBV18 and TRBJ1-1): NAGVMQNPRHLVRRRGQEARLRCSPMKGHSHVYWYRQLPEEGLKFMVYLQKENIIDESGMPKERFSAEFPKEGPSILRIQQVVRGDSAAYFCASSRNTGVGAEAFFGQGTRLTVV.

A word on this clone: A junction boundary mismatches the germline segment, possibly from a read error. V and J are TRBV28 and TRBJ2-6; D not certain. The CDR3 length is 15 residues. Germline values: CDR1 MDHEN, CDR2 SYDVKM. Here the CDR3 reads CVSSQRQTGANVLTF. The CDR3 nucleotides are TGTGTCAGCAGTCAGAGGCAAACTGGGGCCAACGTCCTGACTTTC.

V gene TRBV10-2 combines with J gene TRBJ2-7, with 8 bases that match TRBD1. Germline CDR1 WSHSY, CDR2 SAAADI. J lost 1 base, V lost 5 bases, and 7 bases had no gene match. CDR3 length equals 15 residues. CDR3 protein: CASSPRTGSSYEQYF. CDR3 DNA: TGCGCCAGCAGTCCGCGGACAGGGAGTTCCTACGAGCAGTACTTC.

This clone was detected only a few times. This chain uses TRBV11-2 with TRBJ1-2; D gene uncertain. CDR1 is SGHAT and CDR2 is FQNNGV in the germline V gene. The CDR3 spans 13 residues. V was pared by 0 bases and J by 7 bases, with 9 bases between. The CDR3 here is CASSLDPTFGYTF. In DNA, the CDR3 is TGTGCCAGCAGCTTAGATCCGACATTTGGCTACACCTTC.

This chain joins TRBV11-3 and TRBJ2-1; 9 positions match TRBD1. Per the germline V gene, CDR1 is SGHNT and CDR2 is YENEEA. This CDR3 contains 14 residues. The J segment lost 6 bases and the V segment lost 1 base, leaving 1 base of the junction unmatched. In nucleotides, the CDR3 is TGTGCCAGCAGCTTAGCGGGACAGGGCAATGAGCAGTTCTTC. Its translation: CASSLAGQGNEQFF. The variable domain in full, completed from reference TRBV11-3 and TRBJ2-1, reads EAGVVQSPRYKIIEKKQPVAFWCNPISGHNTLYWYLQNLGQGPELLIRYENEEAVDDSQLPKDRFSAERLKGVDSTLKIQPAELGDSAVYLCASSLAGQGNEQFFGPGTRLTVL.

The rearrangement uses TRBV18 and TRBJ2-2, with 8 bases that match TRBD1. This CDR3 has 16 residues. The trim removed 1 base at V and 7 bases at J, leaving 8 bases unmatched. CDR1 and CDR2 from the germline V gene are KGHSH and LQKENI. CDR3 nucleotides: TGTGCCAGCTCACCACTTGGACAGGGAGCTGTCGGGGAGCTGTTTTTT. Amino acids: CASSPLGQGAVGELFF.

The chain is built from TRBV5-1 and TRBJ1-2; tentative D call: TRBD1 (6 bases). The V gene's germline CDR1 is SGHRS and CDR2 YFSETQ. This CDR3 spans 16 amino acids. V lost 0 bases and J lost 3, with 15 bases in between. CDR3 DNA: TGCGCCAGCAGCTTGGAAAGTGGGGGCGTCGACTATGGCTACACCTTC. Its translation is CASSLESGGVDYGYTF.

V usage is TRBV5-1 and J usage is TRBJ2-3; 12 bases fit TRBD2. J lost 3 bases, V lost 4 bases, and 15 bases had no gene match. The germline V gene encodes CDR1 SGHRS and CDR2 YFSETQ. The CDR3 has 19 amino acids. The DNA for the CDR3 is TGCGCCAGCAGCCCGATTAGACCTAGCGGGAGGGATACTACAGATACGCAGTATTTT. This sequence encodes CASSPIRPSGRDTTDTQYF.

V gene TRBV30 combines with J gene TRBJ2-2; D gene unclear. The CDR3 has 11 amino acids. Germline CDR1 and CDR2: GTSNPN and SVGIG (reference sequence). Trimming removed 0 bases at V and 6 bases at J, with 2 bases between. CDR3 DNA sequence: TGTGCCTGGAGTGTCTCCGGGGAGCTGTTTTTT. It yields the protein CAWSVSGELFF.